The 9 T cell receptor beta chains below all came from one sample that was sequenced in a study of OX40 agonist ivuxolimab in advanced cancers. Clones were sequenced by immunoSEQ multiplex PCR, and TCRdb holds only the in-frame ones, with some missing. Here the sample spans under 80,000 clones, about 94% being singletons. The source material was CD4+ or CD8+ T cells sorted from blood, sampled in a trial of the OX40 agonist ivuxolimab. The receptors derive from an adult with an advanced solid tumor such as melanoma, head and neck, liver or kidney cancer.

J is TRBJ1-1 and V is TRBV5-5; D is possibly TRBD1 (6 bases). The CDR3 is made up of 15 amino acids. Between the trimmed V and J ends, which lost 0 bases and 1 base, there was a span of 10 bases. Germline-derived CDR1 and CDR2 are SGHKS and YYEKEE (reference sequence). The CDR3 nucleotides are TGTGCCAGCAGCTTGGTCACAGGGTCGAACACTGAAGCTTTCTTT. Its protein product is CASSLVTGSNTEAFF.

The chain couples TRBV5-4 to TRBJ2-1; 7 nucleotides match TRBD1. The CDR3 loop spans 12 amino acids. The V gene's germline CDR1 is SGHNT and CDR2 YYREEE (reference sequence). The J segment lost 12 bases and the V segment lost 0 bases, leaving 3 bases of the junction unmatched. Written as DNA, the CDR3 is TGTGCCAGCAGCTTGGGGACAGGACGGCAGTTCTTC. Its protein product is CASSLGTGRQFF.

The rearrangement links TRBV5-4 to TRBJ1-2, with 10 positions matching TRBD1. Germline CDR1 and CDR2: SGHNT and YYREEE (reference sequence). The length of the CDR3 is 14 residues. The V and J ends lost 1 base and 8 bases, in that order; junction bases with no gene match: 5. The CDR3 loop reads CASSLYGDRGGYTF. In DNA, the CDR3 is TGTGCCAGCAGCTTGTATGGGGACAGGGGCGGCTACACCTTC.

This chain uses TRBV27 with TRBJ2-1, with no clear D. The CDR3 extends over 12 amino acids. V was shortened by 6 bases and J by 6 bases, with 9 bases between the two germline ends. Germline CDR1 reads MNHEY; CDR2 reads SMNVEV (reference sequence). CDR3 amino acids: CASSSLGNEQFF. In DNA form, the CDR3 reads TGTGCCAGCAGCTCCCTGGGCAATGAGCAGTTCTTC.

V is TRBV4-1 and J is TRBJ2-3; 9 bases line up with TRBD2. Trimming removed 4 bases from V and 2 bases from J; junction bases left unmatched: 7. Germline V gene data show CDR1 as MGHRA and CDR2 as YSYEKL. This CDR3 is built from 16 residues. CDR3 nucleotide sequence: TGCGCCAGCAGCCCCCGACTAGCGGCCTCCACAGATACGCAGTATTTT. Translation: CASSPRLAASTDTQYF.

The rearrangement uses TRBV27 and TRBJ2-7; possibly TRBD2 for D (7 bases). The germline CDR1 and CDR2 sequences are MNHEY and SMNVEV (reference sequence). Trimming removed 5 bases from V and 2 bases from J, with 13 bases in between. CDR3 length equals 14 residues. CDR3 nucleotides: TGTGCCAGCAGTCCTGCGGGGGCCGCCTACGAGCAGTACTTC. This sequence encodes CASSPAGAAYEQYF.

This clone was observed a single time. The chain is built from TRBV7-6 and TRBJ1-5, with TRBD1 identical over 12 bases. CDR1 is SGHVS and CDR2 is FNYEAQ in the germline V gene. This CDR3 is built from 16 residues. V shed 2 bases, J shed 7 bases, and the junction held 6 bases outside the gene matches. The CDR3 DNA reads TGTGCCAGCAGCTTAATAGGGACAGGGGGCGACCAGCCCCAGCATTTT. It translates to CASSLIGTGGDQPQHF.

Comments on this clone: The junction departs from the called germline gene at one end, perhaps through a read error. This chain links TRBV30 with TRBJ1-4; TRBD1 might be the D (6 bases). This CDR3 has 13 amino acids. Germline V gene data show CDR1 as GTSNPN and CDR2 as SVGIG (reference sequence). CDR3 residues: CARSGGGKGKLFF. The CDR3 DNA is TGTGCCCGGAGTGGGGGCGGAAAGGGAAAACTGTTTTTT.

This chain uses TRBV13 with TRBJ1-2; 7 bases match TRBD1. Per the germline V gene, CDR1 is PRHDT and CDR2 is FYEKMQ (reference sequence). V lost 1 base, J lost 4 bases, and 9 bases stayed unmatched. The CDR3 has 16 amino acids. As DNA, the CDR3 is TGTGCCAGCAGCTTAGTAATTTACAGGGGAGGCTATGGCTACACCTTC. Protein sequence: CASSLVIYRGGYGYTF.